One and the same sample provided the 17 T cell receptor beta chains below, sequenced in a study of shared clonotypes between healthy human individuals. Selected positively for CCR7 and CD45RO-negative, naive CD8 cells excluded terminally differentiated effector memory CD45RA+ cells. The repertoire was sequenced with immunoSEQ multiplex PCR; TCRdb's copy has only in-frame clones and lacks some. The profile shows about 590,000 clones, nearly 97% of them singletons. Sequenced sample: naive CD8+ T cells sorted from blood. The origin of the receptors is a woman in her 30s in good health.

The DNA for the CDR3 is TGTGCCAGCAGGACAGCGAACACTGAAGCTTTCTTT. It translates to CASRTANTEAFF. The rearrangement uses TRBV27 and TRBJ1-1, with a possible D match to TRBD1 (5 bases). Germline CDR1 and CDR2: MNHEY and SMNVEV (reference sequence). The CDR3 runs 12 residues. Trimming removed 6 bases from V and 1 base from J, with 6 bases in between.

As DNA, the CDR3 is TGCGCCAGCAGCCAAGAATTTTCCCACGGATCCTACGAGCAGTACTTC. Translating gives CASSQEFSHGSYEQYF. V usage is TRBV4-1 and J usage is TRBJ2-7; no firm D call. CDR3 length: 16 residues. The germline V gene encodes CDR1 MGHRA and CDR2 YSYEKL. V lost 0 bases and J 1 base, leaving 13 bases between the germline ends.

CDR3 sequence (DNA): TGTGCCAGCAGTCCGACAGGCCGGGGGAAACTGTTTTTT. Protein sequence: CASSPTGRGKLFF. The genes are TRBV27 and TRBJ1-4; TRBD1 is a possible D gene (6 bases). Looked up from germline, CDR1 is MNHEY and CDR2 is SMNVEV (reference sequence). The CDR3 extends over 13 amino acids. V was trimmed by 5 bases and J by 11 bases, leaving 15 bases between them.

The V and J genes are TRBV2 and TRBJ2-1, with 8 bases identical to TRBD2. From germline, CDR1 is SNHLY and CDR2 FYNNEI. The junction had 4 bases not matched to a gene; V was cut back by 5 bases and J by 4 bases. This CDR3 has 14 residues. CDR3 in amino acids: CASSSSGSYNEQFF. The CDR3 bases are TGTGCCAGCAGTTCGAGCGGGAGTTACAATGAGCAGTTCTTC.

The sample holds one count of this clone. V and J are TRBV6-5 and TRBJ2-5; 12 nucleotides match TRBD2. The J call may be in error: the DNA end matches TRBJ2-7 better. The CDR3 is made up of 15 amino acids. CDR1 is MNHEY, CDR2 SVGAGI, per germline. The CDR3 loop is CASSTLAGGTYEQYF. The CDR3 region has the DNA TGTGCCAGCAGCACACTAGCGGGAGGTACCTACGAGCAGTACTTC.

The chain carries TRBV15 and TRBJ1-1; 7 nucleotides align to TRBD1. Germline V gene sequence: CDR1 LNHNV, CDR2 YYDKDF (reference sequence). This CDR3 is built from 18 residues. V trimming: 0 bases; J trimming: 3 bases; junction bases outside the gene matches: 13. As DNA, the CDR3 is TGTGCCACCAGCAGAGATAATTTGGCAGGGGGACGGGACACTGAAGCTTTCTTT. This codes for CATSRDNLAGGRDTEAFF.

Concerning this clone itself: Additional DNA sequences in this sample encode the identical CDR3. The chain has TRBV6-1 and TRBJ1-1, with D perhaps matching TRBD1 (5 bases). The CDR3 sequence is 13 residues long. V lost 2 bases, J lost 3 bases, and 7 bases lay in between. Germline loops: CDR1 MNHNS, CDR2 SASEGT. The CDR3 DNA follows: TGTGCCAGCAGTGAACGGGGGTACACTGAAGCTTTCTTT. The encoded protein is CASSERGYTEAFF.

The V and J genes are TRBV11-2 and TRBJ2-5, with 14 bases matching TRBD2. This CDR3 has 16 amino acids. In germline, CDR1 is SGHAT, CDR2 FQNNGV. The J segment lost 5 bases and the V segment lost 5 bases, leaving 7 bases of the junction unmatched. CDR3 protein: CASSLTSGRALETQYF. The DNA for the CDR3 is TGTGCCAGCAGCCTGACTAGCGGGAGGGCCCTGGAGACCCAGTACTTC.

V usage is TRBV11-3 and J usage is TRBJ2-5; D remains ambiguous. This CDR3 has 14 residues. Germline V gives CDR1 SGHNT, CDR2 YENEEA. The V and J ends lost 5 bases and 4 bases respectively, with 14 bases between them. The CDR3 DNA reads TGTGCCAGCAGCCCGAACATTAAGGGAGAGACCCAGTACTTC. The encoded protein is CASSPNIKGETQYF.

The V and J genes are TRBV20-1 and TRBJ1-4, with D uncertain. The germline CDR1 and CDR2 sequences are DFQATT and SNEGSKA (reference sequence). This CDR3 is 11 amino acids long. Deletions cut 6 bases from V and 8 bases from J, with 10 bases between. CDR3: CSAPGGEKLFF. The CDR3 bases are TGCAGTGCGCCAGGCGGGGAAAAACTGTTTTTT.

The chain employs TRBV27 and TRBJ2-1, with TRBD2 as a possible D gene (5 bases). Per the germline V gene, CDR1 is MNHEY and CDR2 is SMNVEV (reference sequence). Trimming cost V 6 bases and J 2 bases, with 14 bases left between them. This CDR3 comprises 15 residues. The CDR3 reads CASRPRDSTYNEQFF. CDR3 coding DNA: TGTGCCAGCAGGCCCCGGGATTCCACCTACAATGAGCAGTTCTTC.

The rearrangement links TRBV20-1 to TRBJ1-6; no definite D call. V lost 5 bases and J 7 bases, leaving 6 bases between the germline ends. The germline V gene encodes CDR1 DFQATT and CDR2 SNEGSKA (reference sequence). This CDR3 is 11 amino acids long. CDR3 sequence reads: CSALSNSPLHF. Here the CDR3 DNA reads TGCAGTGCTCTCTCGAATTCACCCCTCCACTTT.

As regards this clone: Within the sample, other DNA sequences also encode this same CDR3. The rearrangement joins TRBV2 to TRBJ2-7; D perhaps matches TRBD2 (6 bases). Germline values: CDR1 SNHLY, CDR2 FYNNEI. This CDR3 comprises 12 residues. Trimming pared 3 bases from V and 3 bases from J, leaving 6 bases between. CDR3 DNA sequence: TGTGCCAGCAGTGAGCGGGGCTACGAGCAGTACTTC. It yields the protein CASSERGYEQYF.

CDR3 in amino acids: CATIESQGYEQYF. CDR3 nucleotides: TGTGCCACCATAGAGAGCCAGGGCTACGAGCAGTACTTC. This chain links TRBV27 with TRBJ2-7, with D maybe TRBD1 (5 bases). Trimming took 10 bases from V and 3 from J, leaving 16 bases between them. Germline V lookup: CDR1 MNHEY, CDR2 SMNVEV (reference sequence). This CDR3 is 13 amino acids long.

The chain couples TRBV2 to TRBJ2-7; TRBD2 matches 7 bases. The CDR3 is 13 amino acids. V was clipped by 3 bases and J by 2 bases; unmatched bases: 1. Per the germline V gene, CDR1 is SNHLY and CDR2 is FYNNEI. The CDR3 DNA reads TGTGCCAGCAGTGACAGCGGGACCTACGAGCAGTACTTC. Residues: CASSDSGTYEQYF. The full variable domain, in which reference TRBV2 and TRBJ2-7 provide the parts outside the CDR3, is EPEVTQTPSHQVTQMGQEVILRCVPISNHLYFYWYRQILGQKVEFLVSFYNNEISEKSEIFDDQFSVERPDGSNFTLKIRSTKLEDSAMYFCASSDSGTYEQYFGPGTRLTVT.

The chain employs TRBV9 and TRBJ1-2; 7 nucleotides line up with TRBD1. The germline gives CDR1 SGDLS, CDR2 YYNGEE. CDR3 length equals 13 residues. With V trimmed by 3 bases and J by 9 bases, 8 bases remained unmatched. The CDR3 sequence: CASSGDSGTSYTF. In DNA, the CDR3 is TGTGCCAGCAGCGGGGACAGCGGTACGAGCTACACCTTC.

The chain couples TRBV28 to TRBJ1-1; D not resolved. Germline CDR1 is MDHEN and CDR2 is SYDVKM. The CDR3 spans 15 residues. The V and J ends lost 3 bases and 0 bases respectively, with 11 bases between them. CDR3 DNA sequence: TGTGCCAGCAGTTTGCTGCAGACCGTGAACACTGAAGCTTTCTTT. Its translation is CASSLLQTVNTEAFF.